This T cell receptor beta chain stems from a study of T cells in Graves' hyperthyroidism and ophthalmopathy. Ten or more counts support this clonotype. What it binds is not known. What was amplified from RNA transcripts were TCR beta CDR3 regions. During a first-round RT-PCR of the TCR CDR3, the HTBI primer set was used. TCRdb passed the multiplex PCR reads through MiXCR, listing each CDR3 protein once. The top ten hold about 17% of the sample, which has around 520,000 distinct CDR3 sequences, 13% to 15% seen once. Points from the study as a whole: Ophthalmopathy could be told apart from stable hyperthyroidism with a 13 V-J model. Most thyroid-expanded clonotypes above 0.001 were also found in blood.

The CDR3 contains 13 residues. After removal of 2 bases from V and 10 bases from J, the junction contained 7 bases not matched to a gene. CDR1 and CDR2 (germline): SGHTA, FQGNSA. In making diagnoses, clinical symptoms, serum thyroxine and TRAb, thyroid ultrasound and orbital computed tomography were all used. 10 ml of fresh peripheral blood supplied the PBMCs. The sequenced sample was blood. V usage is TRBV7-2 and J usage is TRBJ1-1, with 7 bases matching TRBD1. The sequence came from a woman younger than 30 with Graves' hyperthyroidism. This CDR3 is CASSLNDRTGAFF. In DNA, the CDR3 is TGTGCCAGCAGCTTAAATGACCGGACAGGAGCTTTCTTT.